This TCR beta chain emerged from a study of blood T cell repertoires in COVID-19. CDR3 size: 19 residues. Germline V gene data show CDR1 as GTSNPN and CDR2 as SVGIG (reference sequence). The junction had 18 bases not matched to a gene; V was cut back by 4 bases and J by 0 bases. Sequenced by immunoSEQ multiplex PCR; TCRdb stores in-frame clones only, minus some. The sample lists about 220,000 clones; roughly 85% were seen once. This clone was recorded a few times. What was sequenced was peripheral blood. The gene calls are TRBV30 and TRBJ1-3; 7 positions agree with TRBD1. The sequence came from a woman in her 70s with COVID-19, enrolled during active disease. The CDR3 sequence is CAWIPRGAVPLLSGNTIYF. The CDR3 region has the DNA TGTGCCTGGATCCCCAGGGGGGCAGTTCCCTTACTCTCTGGAAACACCATATATTTT.